The 11 T cell receptor beta chains in this list originate from one sample, sequenced in a study of glioma-infiltrating T cells listed by TCRdb under 2016. Reads for this sample came from an Illumina MiSeq. The iRepertoire nested amplicon-rescue multiplex PCR (arm-PCR) platform was used to amplify TCR alpha and beta CDR3 regions from RNA. Using fastp at Q25 and MiXCR, TCRdb reprocessed the public reads and kept productive beta chains. A single entry per CDR3 protein holds the most common genes and DNA from its merged rows. Present in this sample are around 90,000 distinct CDR3 sequences, 40% of which were seen just once. 30% to 40% of the sample comes from the top ten. Sample: glioma tissue, nonneoplastic brain tissue, or PBMCs (not recorded which). These receptors came from a human donor with low-grade glioma or glioblastoma, undergoing nonglioma brain surgery, or in good health (not recorded which).

This clonotype occurred many times. The rearrangement uses TRBV28 and TRBJ2-7, with 10 bases identical to TRBD2. The CDR3 runs to 14 residues. Germline CDR1 and CDR2: MDHEN and SYDVKM. The ends lost 4 bases at V and 5 bases at J; junction bases unmatched: 5. The CDR3 nucleotides are TGTGCCAGCAGTTCTAGCGGGGGTAGAGACGAGCAGTACTTC. Translated, it gives CASSSSGGRDEQYF.

At least ten counts were recorded for this clonotype. V gene TRBV7-9 combines with J gene TRBJ1-3; D unresolved. The V end was cut by 5 bases, the J end by 4 bases, with 15 bases between. The CDR3 spans 15 residues. Germline V CDR1 and CDR2: SEHNR, FQNEAQ (reference sequence). CDR3 residues: CASSPRGQMGNTIYF. DNA for the CDR3: TGTGCCAGCAGCCCCCGGGGTCAGATGGGAAACACCATATATTTT. The whole variable domain, filled in from reference TRBV7-9 and TRBJ1-3, reads DTGVSQNPRHKITKRGQNVTFRCDPISEHNRLYWYRQTLGQGPEFLTYFQNEAQLEKSRLLSDRFSAERPKGSFSTLEIQRTEQGDSAMYLCASSPRGQMGNTIYFGEGSWLTVV.

This clonotype was seen many times. The rearrangement joins TRBV4-3 to TRBJ2-1; tentatively, D is TRBD2 (5 bases). Between the trimmed V and J ends, which lost 0 bases and 7 bases, there was a span of 25 bases. Germline CDR1 LGHNA, CDR2 YSLEER. The CDR3 is made up of 19 amino acids. CDR3 nucleotides: TGCGCCAGCAGCCAAGACCCCTCCTCTCTAGCTTGGGCGGGTAATGAGCAGTTCTTC. Protein product: CASSQDPSSLAWAGNEQFF.

This clonotype was recorded many times. V and J are TRBV19 and TRBJ2-5, with D tentatively TRBD1 (6 bases). Trimming left V 2 bases short and J 5 bases short, with 9 bases between. Germline CDR1 is LNHDA and CDR2 is SQIVND (reference sequence). CDR3 length: 13 amino acids. CDR3 sequence reads: CASSIRGYETQYF. The CDR3 DNA sequence: TGTGCCAGTAGTATAAGGGGGTACGAGACCCAGTACTTC.

V usage is TRBV25-1 and J usage is TRBJ2-1; 7 bases line up with TRBD2. The trim removed 6 bases at V and 8 bases at J, leaving 13 bases unmatched. Germline V lookup: CDR1 MGHDK, CDR2 SYGVNS. The CDR3 length is 15 residues. The DNA for the CDR3 is TGTGCCAGCAGCACGGGGTGGGAGGGCAGAGATGAGCAGTTCTTC. Translated, it gives CASSTGWEGRDEQFF.

The V and J genes are TRBV20-1 and TRBJ2-7; TRBD1 aligns across 7 bases. Germline CDR1 is DFQATT and CDR2 is SNEGSKA (reference sequence). CDR3 size: 14 residues. J was trimmed by 4 bases and V by 3 bases; bases with no gene match: 9. CDR3 region: CSARSTGKKYEQYF. The CDR3 coding sequence is TGCAGTGCTAGGTCGACAGGGAAGAAGTACGAGCAGTACTTC.

This clonotype was detected many times. The chain employs TRBV12-3 or TRBV12-4 and TRBJ1-6; 7 bases are a match to TRBD1. This CDR3 has 15 amino acids. The ends lost 5 bases at V and 7 bases at J; junction bases unmatched: 8. Here the CDR3 reads CASSPQTGRNSPLHF. The CDR3 coding sequence is TGTGCCAGCAGTCCCCAGACAGGGAGAAATTCACCCCTCCACTTT.

This clonotype has at least ten counts. V is TRBV12-5 and J is TRBJ2-5; 11 positions match TRBD1. V gave up 6 bases and J gave up 1 base; unmatched junction bases: 4. The CDR3 is 15 amino acids. Germline V gene sequence: CDR1 LGHNT, CDR2 FRNRAP. CDR3 amino acids: CASGWGTGGQETQYF. CDR3 bases: TGTGCTAGTGGCTGGGGGACAGGGGGCCAAGAGACCCAGTACTTC.

V gene TRBV5-5 combines with J gene TRBJ2-5; D may be TRBD1 or TRBD2 (6 bases each). Trimming left V 0 bases short and J 1 base short, with 19 bases between. The CDR3 runs to 18 residues. Germline CDR1 SGHKS, CDR2 YYEKEE (reference sequence). The CDR3 protein is CASSLAGASLGRQETQYF. DNA of the CDR3: TGTGCCAGCAGCTTGGCGGGGGCGAGTTTAGGCCGCCAAGAGACCCAGTACTTC.

There are many counts of this clonotype. V usage is TRBV11-3 and J usage is TRBJ2-5; 8 bases are a match to TRBD1. Losses at the gene ends were 2 bases for V and 5 bases for J; bases not matched to a gene: 10. The germline gives CDR1 SGHNT, CDR2 YENEEA. The CDR3 loop spans 16 amino acids. CDR3: CASSLSLGRGRETQYF. The CDR3, as DNA: TGTGCCAGCAGCTTAAGTCTGGGCAGGGGGCGTGAGACCCAGTACTTC.

In its sample, this clonotype was seen many times. The gene calls are TRBV19 and TRBJ2-2; 10 bases match TRBD1. From germline, CDR1 is LNHDA and CDR2 SQIVND (reference sequence). The CDR3 is 14 amino acids. V was pared by 7 bases and J by 7 bases, with 6 bases of the junction left unmatched. The CDR3 DNA reads TGTGCCAGTAACGACAGGGGGCATAACGGGGAGCTGTTTTTT. Translating it yields CASNDRGHNGELFF.